Listed below are T cell receptor beta chains from one sample, sequenced in a study of OX40 agonist ivuxolimab in advanced cancers. TCRdb's table, derived via immunoSEQ multiplex PCR, lists solely in-frame clones and lacks some. This sample has roughly 76,000 clones; about 90% occur once, and the top ten carry more than 7.5%. The specimen was CD4+ or CD8+ T cells sorted from blood, collected in a trial of the OX40 agonist ivuxolimab. These receptors all come from an adult with an advanced solid tumor such as melanoma, head and neck, liver or kidney cancer. The CDR3 runs from the conserved cysteine through the conserved F or W. The D gene is left open where the match is weak. Rows give clone size only sometimes, using once, few, many, or a class for an expanded clone.

v_call: TRBV14; clone_size: .; d_call: .; j_call: TRBJ1-1; cdr3_nt: TGTGCCAGCAGCCCCCGGTGGCCCGTCGGGGGGCTCTGGAGTACTGAAGCTTTCTTT; cdr3_aa: CASSPRWPVGGLWSTEAFF
v_call: TRBV9; clone_size: .; d_call: TRBD1; j_call: TRBJ1-3; cdr3_nt: TGTGCCAGCAGCCTCAACCCAGGGGGCGAATCTGGAAACACCATATATTTT; cdr3_aa: CASSLNPGGESGNTIYF
v_call: TRBV4-1; clone_size: .; d_call: .; j_call: TRBJ1-1; cdr3_nt: TGCGCCAGCAGCCAAGAGCCGGCGAACACTGAAGCTTTCTTT; cdr3_aa: CASSQEPANTEAFF
v_call: TRBV5-8; clone_size: .; d_call: TRBD1; j_call: TRBJ2-7; cdr3_nt: TGTGCCAGCAGCGAGGACAGGGTCGACTACGAGCAGTACTTC; cdr3_aa: CASSEDRVDYEQYF
v_call: TRBV7-8; clone_size: .; d_call: TRBD1; j_call: TRBJ1-1; cdr3_nt: TGTGCCAGCAGCTTCGGGACAGCGAACACTGAAGCTTTCTTT; cdr3_aa: CASSFGTANTEAFF
v_call: TRBV7-9; clone_size: .; d_call: .; j_call: TRBJ2-7; cdr3_nt: TGTGCCAGCAGCTTAAGCGAATACGAGCAGTACTTC; cdr3_aa: CASSLSEYEQYF
v_call: TRBV9; clone_size: .; d_call: .; j_call: TRBJ1-1; cdr3_nt: TGTGCCAGCAGCTCGTCGGGTATGGGGTACACTGAAGCTTTCTTT; cdr3_aa: CASSSSGMGYTEAFF
v_call: TRBV6-1; clone_size: .; d_call: .; j_call: TRBJ2-1; cdr3_nt: TGTGCCAGCAGGGGTAATGAGCAGTTCTTC; cdr3_aa: CASRGNEQFF
v_call: TRBV11-2; clone_size: .; d_call: TRBD2; j_call: TRBJ2-3; cdr3_nt: TGTGCCAGCAGCTCCACTAGCGGGGGGGCAGAAAGAGATACGCAGTATTTT; cdr3_aa: CASSSTSGGAERDTQYF
v_call: TRBV27; clone_size: .; d_call: TRBD2; j_call: TRBJ2-5; cdr3_nt: TGTGCCAGCAGTTTGAGTTTTGCGGGACTAGCGGGGGGAAAGACCCAGTACTTC; cdr3_aa: CASSLSFAGLAGGKTQYF
v_call: TRBV5-8; clone_size: .; d_call: .; j_call: TRBJ2-7; cdr3_nt: TGTGCCAGCAGCTTTCACGGGTCCATCTACGAGCAGTACTTC; cdr3_aa: CASSFHGSIYEQYF
v_call: TRBV15; clone_size: .; d_call: .; j_call: TRBJ2-7; cdr3_nt: TGTGCCACCAGCGGGGGGGCGGCCCCCAACGAGCAGTACTTC; cdr3_aa: CATSGGAAPNEQYF
v_call: TRBV7-2; clone_size: .; d_call: TRBD1; j_call: TRBJ1-2; cdr3_nt: TGTGCCAGCAGCAAGGTCCCGGGACAGGGAGGGTATGGCTACACCTTC; cdr3_aa: CASSKVPGQGGYGYTF
v_call: TRBV29-1; clone_size: .; d_call: .; j_call: TRBJ2-1; cdr3_nt: TGCAGCGTTGAATCGGGGTTCACCTACAATGAGCAGTTCTTC; cdr3_aa: CSVESGFTYNEQFF
v_call: TRBV13; clone_size: .; d_call: TRBD1; j_call: TRBJ2-5; cdr3_nt: TGTGCCAGCAGCCGACCGGGACAGGGGGTTAGGGAGCAGTACTTC; cdr3_aa: CASSRPGQGVREQYF
v_call: TRBV7-6; clone_size: .; d_call: .; j_call: TRBJ1-5; cdr3_nt: TGTGCCAGCAGCCCGGGGGGGGGCAATCAGCCCCAGCATTTT; cdr3_aa: CASSPGGGNQPQHF
v_call: TRBV29-1; clone_size: .; d_call: .; j_call: TRBJ2-3; cdr3_nt: TGCAGCCCGATGGCGGGCACAGATACGCAGTATTTT; cdr3_aa: CSPMAGTDTQYF
v_call: TRBV5-8; clone_size: .; d_call: .; j_call: TRBJ1-1; cdr3_nt: TGTGCCAGCAGCTTGGGCCATGTAATGAACACTGAAGCTTTCTTT; cdr3_aa: CASSLGHVMNTEAFF
v_call: TRBV18; clone_size: once; d_call: .; j_call: TRBJ2-2; cdr3_nt: TGTGCCAGCTCACCAGAGGGTTACACCGGGGAGCTGTTTTTT; cdr3_aa: CASSPEGYTGELFF
v_call: TRBV5-6; clone_size: .; d_call: .; j_call: TRBJ2-7; cdr3_nt: TGTGCCAGCAGCCCCGACCACAGCACCTACGAGCAGTACTTC; cdr3_aa: CASSPDHSTYEQYF
v_call: TRBV4-1; clone_size: .; d_call: TRBD2; j_call: TRBJ2-7; cdr3_nt: TGCGCCAGCAGCCATAGCGGGGGGAACGAGCAGTACTTC; cdr3_aa: CASSHSGGNEQYF
v_call: TRBV4-1; clone_size: few; d_call: .; j_call: TRBJ2-7; cdr3_nt: TGCGCCAGCAGCCAAGTGGACAACTCCTACGAGCAGTACTTC; cdr3_aa: CASSQVDNSYEQYF
v_call: TRBV7-6; clone_size: .; d_call: .; j_call: TRBJ1-1; cdr3_nt: TGTGCCAGCAGCTCCCCTGAGTCGGGGAACACTGAAGCTTTCTTT; cdr3_aa: CASSSPESGNTEAFF
v_call: TRBV27; clone_size: medium-sized; d_call: .; j_call: TRBJ2-7; cdr3_nt: TGTGCCAGCAGTTATGGCAGTACCAACGAGCAGTACTTC; cdr3_aa: CASSYGSTNEQYF
v_call: TRBV9; clone_size: .; d_call: TRBD1; j_call: TRBJ1-1; cdr3_nt: TGTGCCAGCAGCGTAGGGACAGGAGACACTGAAGCTTTCTTT; cdr3_aa: CASSVGTGDTEAFF
v_call: TRBV11-2; clone_size: .; d_call: .; j_call: TRBJ2-7; cdr3_nt: TGTGCCAGCAGCTACGGGCCCGAGCAGTACTTC; cdr3_aa: CASSYGPEQYF
v_call: TRBV7-9; clone_size: .; d_call: .; j_call: TRBJ2-7; cdr3_nt: TGTGCCAGCAGCTTAGGGCCCCTAGGCAGGGCTTTC; cdr3_aa: CASSLGPLGRAF
v_call: TRBV19; clone_size: .; d_call: .; j_call: TRBJ2-7; cdr3_nt: TGTGCCAGTAGTATAGGAGGGAGCTCCTACGAGCAGTACTTC; cdr3_aa: CASSIGGSSYEQYF
v_call: TRBV27; clone_size: .; d_call: .; j_call: TRBJ2-5; cdr3_nt: TGTGCCACCTCCAAGCTGGGGGAGACCCAGTACTTC; cdr3_aa: CATSKLGETQYF
v_call: TRBV9; clone_size: .; d_call: TRBD1; j_call: TRBJ1-5; cdr3_nt: TGTGCCAGCAGCCAGGGGGGTACCTATGAGCCCCAGCATTTT; cdr3_aa: CASSQGGTYEPQHF
v_call: TRBV27; clone_size: .; d_call: .; j_call: TRBJ1-5; cdr3_nt: TGTGCCAGCAGTTTAGTGGCGGGACGAGATGATCAGCCCCAGCATTTT; cdr3_aa: CASSLVAGRDDQPQHF
v_call: TRBV14; clone_size: .; d_call: .; j_call: TRBJ2-7; cdr3_nt: TGTGCCAGCAGTCCCAGGGTCGGGGAGCAGTACTTC; cdr3_aa: CASSPRVGEQYF
v_call: TRBV10-3; clone_size: .; d_call: .; j_call: TRBJ2-3; cdr3_nt: TGTGCCATCAAGGCAGGGGAAAATACGCAGTATTTT; cdr3_aa: CAIKAGENTQYF
v_call: TRBV7-8; clone_size: .; d_call: .; j_call: TRBJ1-5; cdr3_nt: TGTGCCAGCAGCTTAGCCTTAAGCTCGGGGGTGAGCAATCAGCCCCAGCATTTT; cdr3_aa: CASSLALSSGVSNQPQHF
v_call: TRBV27; clone_size: .; d_call: .; j_call: TRBJ2-1; cdr3_nt: TGTGCCAGCAGTGTTTTAGCCGGCTACAATGAGCAGTTCTTC; cdr3_aa: CASSVLAGYNEQFF
v_call: TRBV9; clone_size: .; d_call: .; j_call: TRBJ1-3; cdr3_nt: TGTGCCAGCAGCCCCGGTGGAAACACCATATATTTT; cdr3_aa: CASSPGGNTIYF
v_call: TRBV27; clone_size: .; d_call: TRBD1; j_call: TRBJ2-1; cdr3_nt: TGTGCCAGCACTCCGGGGACAGCCTCCTACAATGAGCAGTTCTTC; cdr3_aa: CASTPGTASYNEQFF
v_call: TRBV27; clone_size: few; d_call: .; j_call: TRBJ1-1; cdr3_nt: TGTGCCAGCCCGAGGGGTTCTGAAGCTTTCTTT; cdr3_aa: CASPRGSEAFF
v_call: TRBV7-8; clone_size: .; d_call: .; j_call: TRBJ1-6; cdr3_nt: TGTGCCAGCAGCTTAGCGCTTCCGAGCTCCTATAATTCACCCCTCCACTTT; cdr3_aa: CASSLALPSSYNSPLHF
v_call: TRBV21-1; clone_size: .; d_call: .; j_call: TRBJ1-2; cdr3_nt: TGTGCCAGCAGGGTTCCTGGCTACACCTTC; cdr3_aa: CASRVPGYTF
v_call: TRBV6-5; clone_size: .; d_call: .; j_call: TRBJ1-5; cdr3_nt: TGTGCCAGCAGTTACTCGGGCGAGGATCAGCCCCAGCATTTT; cdr3_aa: CASSYSGEDQPQHF
v_call: TRBV27; clone_size: .; d_call: .; j_call: TRBJ1-1; cdr3_nt: TGTGCCAGCAGTTTAGTATCTGGGTACACTGAAGCTTTCTTT; cdr3_aa: CASSLVSGYTEAFF
v_call: TRBV5-6; clone_size: .; d_call: .; j_call: TRBJ2-7; cdr3_nt: TGTGCCAGCTCCCCTAGCTCCTACGAGCAGTACTTC; cdr3_aa: CASSPSSYEQYF
v_call: TRBV6-1; clone_size: .; d_call: .; j_call: TRBJ1-1; cdr3_nt: TGTGCCAGCACCGAAACAGTGGGGCACACTGAAGCTTTCTTT; cdr3_aa: CASTETVGHTEAFF
v_call: TRBV10-2; clone_size: .; d_call: .; j_call: TRBJ1-3; cdr3_nt: TGCGCCAGCAGTGATTTTCGGTCCTCTGGAAACACCATATATTTT; cdr3_aa: CASSDFRSSGNTIYF
v_call: TRBV6-5; clone_size: .; d_call: TRBD1; j_call: TRBJ1-2; cdr3_nt: TGTGCCAGCAGTTACCCCCGACAGGGGGCGTTTTATGGCTACACCTTC; cdr3_aa: CASSYPRQGAFYGYTF